The sequence of this T cell receptor (beta chain) was determined in a study of T-cell reconstitution after alpha-beta-depleted transplantation in children (dated by TCRdb to about 2016). For the study in its entirety: Using TCR repertoire profiling, the study quantitatively followed how T-cell immune reconstitution unfolded in children after TCRalphabeta/CD19-depleted allogeneic hematopoietic cell transplantation. General findings and caveats noted by the study authors: Over subsequent months, a decline in hyperexpanded clone frequencies was noted, and after one year, T-cell counts and TCRbeta diversity were mostly ascribed to newly produced T cells. In some patients, the high TCRbeta diversity seen at day 60 was put down to recipient T cells and intrathymic progenitors that had survived conditioning. Apparently early alphabetaT-cell count recovery about two months after transplant reportedly relied on only several hundred rapidly expanded clones derived from non-depleted graft cells.

Library preparation used PCR. Sequencing instrument: Illumina HiSeq 2500. TCR libraries were prepared with molecular barcoding, using unique molecular identifiers to normalize TCRbeta repertoire quantification. The public reads were reprocessed in TCRdb via fastp at Q25 and MiXCR, keeping in-frame beta chains. Each CDR3 protein gets just one entry, which takes the most common genes and DNA from the rows behind it. A total of roughly 220,000 distinct CDR3 sequences appear in this sample, 8.4% of them only once. The top ten hold roughly 36% of the sample. As regards this clonotype: The target of this receptor is not known. Per-base qualities were not stored, and no clone one base away is much larger.

The germline V gene sets CDR1 to MNHEY and CDR2 to SVGEGT. CDR3 length: 13 amino acids, cysteine to phenylalanine. Here the CDR3 DNA is all that survives: 39 bases in frame from base 1. The junction carries 11 bases between V and J, which are trimmed by 6 bases and 5 bases respectively. This specimen's treatment or condition label, interpreted: allogeneic hematopoietic cell transplantation with graft depleted of TCRalphabeta T cells and CD19 B cells. TCRalphabeta/CD19-depleted allogeneic hematopoietic cell grafts were given to the transplant recipients, all of whom were children. This sequence was found in a male patient between 2 and 15 years old who had a stem cell transplant for acute myeloid leukemia, so the T cells may come from the graft donor. The chain was built from TRBV6-2 or TRBV6-3 and TRBJ1-5; the D gene cannot be named for sure. The starting material was PBMCs, mostly from graft donor cells, obtained 360 days after TCRalphabeta/CD19-depleted stem cell transplant. The CDR3 reads CASSQDTDQPQHF. Read as DNA, the sequence is TGTGCCAGCAGCCAAGACACTGATCAGCCCCAGCATTTT.